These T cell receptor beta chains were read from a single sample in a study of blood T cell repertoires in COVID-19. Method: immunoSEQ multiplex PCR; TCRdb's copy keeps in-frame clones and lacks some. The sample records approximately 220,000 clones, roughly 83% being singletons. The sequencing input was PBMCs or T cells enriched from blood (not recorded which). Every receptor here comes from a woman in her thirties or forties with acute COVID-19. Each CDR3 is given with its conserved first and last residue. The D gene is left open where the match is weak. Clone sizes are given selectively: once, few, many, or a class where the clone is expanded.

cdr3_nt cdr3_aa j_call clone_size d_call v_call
TGCGCCAGCAGCCAAGATCGACAGTATTCACCCCTCCACTTT CASSQDRQYSPLHF TRBJ1-6 . . TRBV4-3
TGTGCCAGCAGTTACTTTCGGGGGGGAAGTTCGGAGTTCTTC CASSYFRGGSSEFF TRBJ2-1 . TRBD2 TRBV6-5
TGCGCCAGCAGTGAGTCGATCCAGCGGGGGACCGGGGAGCTGTTTTTT CASSESIQRGTGELFF TRBJ2-2 . TRBD2 TRBV10-1
TGTGCCAGCAGCTTAGAAAGGGGCACCGGGGAGCTGTTTTTT CASSLERGTGELFF TRBJ2-2 few . TRBV7-9
TGTGCCAGCAGTTACTCACCGACAGGGCACGAGCAGTACTTC CASSYSPTGHEQYF TRBJ2-7 . TRBD1 TRBV6-5
TGTGCCAGCAGCTACCGACAGGGTGGTTCTGAAGCTTTCTTT CASSYRQGGSEAFF TRBJ1-1 . TRBD1 TRBV11-2
TGTGCCAGCAGCGTAGAACTAGCGGGAGCCGGGGAGCTGTTTTTT CASSVELAGAGELFF TRBJ2-2 few TRBD2 TRBV9
TGTGCCAGCAGTGTACAGGGGGGCGTAGGTGGGGCCAACGTCCTGACTTTC CASSVQGGVGGANVLTF TRBJ2-6 . TRBD1 TRBV25-1
TGTGCCAGCAGCTTGGACGGTAGTCACTATGGCTACACCTTC CASSLDGSHYGYTF TRBJ1-2 few . TRBV5-4
TGTGCCAGCAGTTCCTTGGCCTGGGAGGGGAATTCACCCCTCCACTTT CASSSLAWEGNSPLHF TRBJ1-6 . . TRBV6-5
TGTGCCAGCAGCTTATTCGACAGGGGGTATCCCGAGCAGTACTTC CASSLFDRGYPEQYF TRBJ2-7 . TRBD1 TRBV5-6
TGCAGCGCTACCCACTACAGGGCAGATACGCAGTATTTT CSATHYRADTQYF TRBJ2-3 . . TRBV29-1
TGTGCCAGCAGTAAAGTGCTAGCGGGGTTAGGGGAAGATACGCAGTATTTT CASSKVLAGLGEDTQYF TRBJ2-3 . TRBD2 TRBV27
TGCAGTGCTAGTCCCGAGGGACAGTATAATTCACCCCTCCACTTT CSASPEGQYNSPLHF TRBJ1-6 . TRBD1 TRBV20-1
TGTGCCAGCAGCTCCCGGGACAGGGGGACCTATGGCTACACCTTC CASSSRDRGTYGYTF TRBJ1-2 . TRBD1 TRBV6-5
TGTGCCAGCAGCAACAGGGGTCAAGGAGCCCTGCCGGAATACAATGAGCAGTTCTTC CASSNRGQGALPEYNEQFF TRBJ2-1 . . TRBV21-1
TGCGCCAGCAGGCAGACAGGTATTAACACTGAAGCTTTCTTT CASRQTGINTEAFF TRBJ1-1 . . TRBV5-1
TGTGCCATCAGTGAGTCGGGCTTGGGTAGCGGCTCCTACGAGCAGTACTTC CAISESGLGSGSYEQYF TRBJ2-7 . . TRBV10-3
TGTGCCAGCAGTTATTTGACAGGCGTACGCGAAAAACTGTTTTTT CASSYLTGVREKLFF TRBJ1-4 . . TRBV6-5
TGTGCCAGCAGCGTAGGGGGGACAGGGACCCTCTATTCTCGTGGCTACACCTTC CASSVGGTGTLYSRGYTF TRBJ1-2 once TRBD1 TRBV9
TGTGCCAGTAGTCTAACCCGGGACACAAACACTGAAGCTTTCTTT CASSLTRDTNTEAFF TRBJ1-1 . . TRBV19
TGTGCCAGCTCATTGGCGGAGTATGGCTACACCTTC CASSLAEYGYTF TRBJ1-2 . . TRBV18